This entry is about one T cell receptor (beta chain). There is no known antigen for this receptor. Base qualities were left out, and no much larger clone turns up one base away. The CDR3, from cysteine to phenylalanine, totals 15 residues. CDR3 DNA is the only sequence kept; it has 45 bases, read in frame from the first base. CDR1 and CDR2 are read off the germline V gene (reference sequence) as SEHNR and FQNEAQ. The junction carries 10 bases between V and J, which are trimmed by 0 bases and 4 bases respectively. The entry originates in a study of early T cells in non-severe SARS-CoV-2 infection (dated by TCRdb to about 2021). In the study overall: Bulk RNA from unsorted whole blood was used for TCR sequencing, so alpha and beta chains could not be paired. Broad study findings and their caveats: VDJdb matching was skewed toward anti-spike CD8 responses, so virus-specific expansions were likely underestimated and private and CD4 specificities were missed.

This was a case-control study nested in a cohort of healthcare workers in London, UK, who had nasopharyngeal swab PCR tests and blood samples taken every week. Healthcare workers were recruited between 23 and 31 March 2020, during the week of the UK lockdown, and were followed weekly for up to about 15 weeks. The library came from 5' RACE. TCRdb records NextSeq 500 as the sequencer. To correct for sequencing error and PCR bias, the TCR library protocol tagged individual cDNA molecules with unique molecular identifiers. Sequencing covered both TCR alpha and beta chains, and within each sample the abundances of alpha and beta sequences were tightly co-correlated. As for the original processing: Decombinator V4 was used to annotate TCR sequences for V gene, J gene and CDR3. Expanded TCRs were defined as changing significantly between any two time points under a Poisson model with p below 0.0001. TCR abundances were normalised to the total number of TCRs sequenced per sample and were expressed as counts per million. MAIT TCRs were defined by TRAV1-2 paired with TRAJ12, TRAJ20 or TRAJ33, and iNKT TCRs by TRAV10 paired with TRAJ18. VDJdb, accessed 1 November 2021, was searched for CMV, EBV and SARS-CoV-2 annotated TCRs, with TCRs annotated for multiple antigens excluded. Clones were called with MiXCR by TCRdb after fastp trimmed the public reads at Q25, and only in-frame beta chains were retained. Rows are combined by CDR3 protein, so each entry shows the most common genes and DNA. TCRdb's processing, not the authors' own work, is the source of the V and J calls. This sample comprises about 88,000 distinct CDR3 sequences, around 14% of them detected only once. Jointly, the top ten make up around 5.4% of the sample.

The sequencing sample was made of whole blood. This sequence uses TRBV7-9 and TRBJ2-1; no D gene call is confident. The origin of this receptor is an adult who was a healthcare worker with PCR-confirmed SARS-CoV-2 infection or an uninfected control (not recorded which). The CDR3 region has the sequence CASSLAGQLYNEQFF. At the DNA level, the sequence is TGTGCCAGCAGCTTAGCAGGGCAGTTGTACAATGAGCAGTTCTTC.